A selection of T cell receptor beta chains follows, all from one sample in a study of identical twins. TCRdb processed the 5' RACE reads anew with MiXCR; each CDR3 protein has one entry. The sample holds just under 650,000 distinct CDR3 sequences; roughly 7.2% are singletons and the top ten take less than 2%. This same sample was also part of a study on yellow fever vaccine responses in identical twins.

Sequenced input: PBMCs. These receptors all stem from a woman aged 18-29 years in good health. CDR3s leave out the opening cysteine and the closing phenylalanine or tryptophan.

>TRBV4-1|TRBJ2-5
ASSQDERETQY
>TRBV6-1|TRBJ1-3
ASTDSGSVGNTIY
>TRBV7-8|TRBJ2-1
ASSLVVGLPNNEQF
>TRBV10-2|TRBJ1-1
ASSDDRQNTEAF
>TRBV24-1|TRBJ2-5
ATAAGGGQETQY
>TRBV7-3|TRBJ2-7
ASSLTGGAAYEQY
>TRBV7-3|TRBJ2-6
ASSLIPTSAATSSGANVLT
>TRBV7-9|TRBJ2-3
ASSLWSREADTQY
>TRBV4-1|TRBJ1-1
ASSPQRTGGTEAF
>TRBV5-5|TRBJ2-7
ASSFLRIPYEQY
>TRBV27|TRBJ1-1
ASSFKTGGMNTEAF
>TRBV20-1|TRBJ2-1
SARDPWTSGRKSIYEQF
>TRBV9|TRBJ2-1
ASSVGGGTSRYNEQF
>TRBV5-1|TRBJ2-7
ASSLSVAKEQY
>TRBV5-5|TRBJ1-2
ASSQPAGRSYGYT
>TRBV6-5|TRBJ2-7
AAGQSYEQY
>TRBV11-1|TRBJ2-2
ASSPRLAGGELF
>TRBV6-8|TRBJ2-1
ASSYAGQVYNEQF
>TRBV29-1|TRBJ1-3
SAGQSSGNTIY
>TRBV4-1|TRBJ1-3
ASSQPTGAGNTKY
>TRBV3-1|TRBJ2-4
ASSQERTGLLLAKNIQY
>TRBV7-9|TRBJ2-1
ASSLSGTSGNQEQF
>TRBV14|TRBJ2-3
ASSQRGTHLTDTQY
>TRBV7-6|TRBJ2-3
ASSPRVPAGVSMDTQY
>TRBV6-2/TRBV6-3|TRBJ2-7
ASSNLAGVHEQY
>TRBV5-1|TRBJ2-5
ASSSGVWDSSAQY
>TRBV7-9|TRBJ2-5
ASSPWGEETQY
>TRBV18|TRBJ2-2
ASSIGRTNTGELF
>TRBV20-1|TRBJ2-2
SARAARVGPGELF
>TRBV12-3/TRBV12-4|TRBJ2-5
ASRFREGETQY
>TRBV14|TRBJ2-1
ASSQPGTPTL
>TRBV5-1|TRBJ2-1
ASSTGLAGGPRNEQF
>TRBV6-5|TRBJ2-1
ASIIIGTSGGQQF
>TRBV20-1|TRBJ1-1
SSMDPRGTEAF
>TRBV12-3/TRBV12-4|TRBJ2-4
ASSNWGQDIQY
>TRBV5-1|TRBJ2-5
ASSDGRRQETQY
>TRBV7-9|TRBJ2-1
ASSFPSGSSYNEQF
>TRBV12-3/TRBV12-4|TRBJ2-1
ASSYGPTTYVEQF
>TRBV5-1|TRBJ2-3
ASGSGRETDTQY
>TRBV2|TRBJ2-7
ASSGGVSSGLTEQY
>TRBV27|TRBJ2-7
ASSFPDGTSGSYEQY
>TRBV10-2|TRBJ1-2
ASRGQGGLANYGYT
>TRBV12-3/TRBV12-4|TRBJ1-4
ASSQREGKGEKLF
>TRBV11-2|TRBJ2-5
ASRLLAGVQETQY
>TRBV5-6|TRBJ2-2
ASKGTDTGELF
>TRBV5-1|TRBJ2-7
ASRPDNSYEQY
>TRBV25-1|TRBJ2-7
ASRGQGSPEQY
>TRBV4-1|TRBJ2-7
ASSQDPFTLEEEY
>TRBV5-1|TRBJ2-5
ASSNDRVQETQY
>TRBV5-1|TRBJ2-5
ASSPKTSGETQY
>TRBV10-3|TRBJ2-1
AISVAGEKQF
>TRBV7-2|TRBJ1-2
ASSPEINYGYT